These T cell receptor beta chains were read from a single sample in a study of blood T cells in healthy people across ages. TCRdb reprocessed the 5' RACE reads with MiXCR, giving one entry per CDR3 protein. The sample contains about 1.4 million distinct CDR3 sequences, approximately 59% of which appear only once. Sequenced: blood. These receptors originate from a man between 18 and 35 years old in good health. Each CDR3 is given with its conserved first and last residue. Fields, in order: J gene, clone size, D gene, V gene, CDR3 DNA, CDR3 protein. D genes are given only for firm matches. Clone size appears in some rows only: once, few, many, or a class for an expanded clone.

TRBJ2-1,once,TRBD2,TRBV4-1,TGCGCCAGCAGCCGGCAACTAGCGGACAATGAGCAGTTCTTC,CASSRQLADNEQFF
TRBJ2-7,few,-,TRBV9,TGTGCCAGCAGTGTTGGGGGAGACTCCTACGAGCAGTACTTC,CASSVGGDSYEQYF
TRBJ2-1,-,-,TRBV7-2,TGTGCCAGCAGCTTCGGGTTAGGGCAGTTCTTC,CASSFGLGQFF
TRBJ2-7,-,-,TRBV6-6,TGTGCCAGCAGTACAAGGACGGTGGGCGAGCAGTACTTC,CASSTRTVGEQYF
TRBJ2-4,-,-,TRBV29-1,TGCAGCGTTGAAGTAGAGGGGACGGACAGGAGGGACATTCAGTACTTC,CSVEVEGTDRRDIQYF
TRBJ2-1,few,TRBD2,TRBV6-2/TRBV6-3,TGTGCCAGCGGACTAGCTCGCGATGAGCAGTTCTTC,CASGLARDEQFF
TRBJ1-6,-,TRBD1,TRBV19,TGTGCCAGTAGTATATACAGGGGTAATTCACCCCTCCACTTT,CASSIYRGNSPLHF
TRBJ2-1,-,-,TRBV10-3,TGTGCCACCAGCTCGTGGGGTTACAATGAGCAGTTCTTC,CATSSWGYNEQFF
TRBJ1-2,-,TRBD1,TRBV20-1,TGCAGTGCTAGAGACGGGACAGATACCTATGGCTACACCTTC,CSARDGTDTYGYTF
TRBJ1-5,-,-,TRBV29-1,TGCAGCGCGATACAGGGAGATCGGCCCCAGCATTTT,CSAIQGDRPQHF
TRBJ1-5,few,-,TRBV29-1,TGCACCGATCAGCCCCAGCATTTT,CTDQPQHF
TRBJ2-3,few,TRBD2,TRBV7-9,TGTGCCAGCAGCGAATTTATAGCGGGGGATATATATACGCAGTATTTT,CASSEFIAGDIYTQYF
TRBJ1-2,-,TRBD1,TRBV7-9,TGTGCCAGCAGCTTAGGCGCCTTAACAGGGGTGCCTAACTATGGCTACACCTTC,CASSLGALTGVPNYGYTF
TRBJ2-5,-,-,TRBV6-5,TGTGCCAGCAGCCGCACAAAAGGAGGGGGAGAGACCCAGTACTTC,CASSRTKGGGETQYF
TRBJ1-2,few,-,TRBV29-1,TGCAGCGTGACAAGGGATGCTCGATACACCTTC,CSVTRDARYTF
TRBJ1-1,-,-,TRBV21-1,TGTGCCGGCCCAGAAAACACTGAAGCTTTCTTT,CAGPENTEAFF
TRBJ2-7,-,-,TRBV25-1,TGTGCCAGCAGTGAACGCGGCATCTCCTACGAGCAGTACTTC,CASSERGISYEQYF
TRBJ2-7,once,-,TRBV7-9,TGTGCCAGCAGACCTCAATTCCGGGATTCCGTCTCCTACGAGCAGTACTTC,CASRPQFRDSVSYEQYF
TRBJ2-7,-,TRBD2,TRBV20-1,TGCAGTGCTAGAGAACTAGCGGGGGGGATCTACGAGCAGTACTTT,CSARELAGGIYEQYF
TRBJ2-5,-,-,TRBV29-1,TGCAGCATAACGGACAGCCCTGGGGGCTTTCGAGAGACCCAGTACTTC,CSITDSPGGFRETQYF
TRBJ2-7,few,TRBD1,TRBV14,TGTGCCAGCAGCCAAGATATGAGGGGGCTAGATGAGCAGTACTTC,CASSQDMRGLDEQYF
TRBJ1-1,-,-,TRBV6-1,TGTGCCAGCAGTAACGGGGGGCTCCTAAGGGCTGAAGCTTTCTTT,CASSNGGLLRAEAFF
TRBJ2-3,-,-,TRBV12-5,TGTGCTAGTGGTACGGGGGAGGGCACAGATACGCAGTATTTT,CASGTGEGTDTQYF
TRBJ2-2,-,-,TRBV2,TGTGCCAGCAGTGAAATCGGGGTTTTGGACACCGGGGAGCTGTTTTTT,CASSEIGVLDTGELFF
TRBJ2-2,-,-,TRBV29-1,TGCAGCGTCCGGCTGGGCACCGGGGAGCTGTTTTTT,CSVRLGTGELFF
TRBJ1-5,-,-,TRBV29-1,TGCAGCGTTGTGCAGGGTGGAAGCAATCAGCCCCAGCATTTT,CSVVQGGSNQPQHF
TRBJ2-7,-,-,TRBV20-1,TGCAGTGCTAGAGATCGAGGAGGAACTTACTACGAGCAGTACTTC,CSARDRGGTYYEQYF
TRBJ2-7,-,-,TRBV10-2,TGCGCCAGCAGTCACTCGCGCTACGAGCAGTACTTC,CASSHSRYEQYF
TRBJ2-5,-,TRBD1,TRBV4-2,TGTGCCAGCAGCCACGCGGGACAGGGGATAGAGACCCAGTACTTC,CASSHAGQGIETQYF
TRBJ1-4,-,-,TRBV2,TGTGCCAGCAGTTTTCGGACGGGACCTAAGGCAGTAACTAATGAAAAACTGTTTTTT,CASSFRTGPKAVTNEKLFF
TRBJ1-2,once,TRBD1,TRBV7-2,TGTGCCAGCAGCAAACGCCGGGACAGGGCTGATGGCTACACCTTC,CASSKRRDRADGYTF
TRBJ2-7,few,-,TRBV28,TGTGCCAGCAGTTTATTTGTCTCTTGGGGTGAGGGCTACGAGCAGTACTTC,CASSLFVSWGEGYEQYF
TRBJ2-7,few,TRBD2,TRBV7-2,TGTGCCAGCAGCTTCGTTGCGGGGGGGACCTACGAGCAGTACTTC,CASSFVAGGTYEQYF
TRBJ1-1,-,-,TRBV4-1,TGCGCCAGCCGGTGGAAAAAGGAAGCTTTCTTT,CASRWKKEAFF
TRBJ2-7,-,TRBD1,TRBV7-2,TGTGCCAGCAGCTTACCCCCGGGACAGTCGGTGCAGTACTTC,CASSLPPGQSVQYF
TRBJ1-2,-,-,TRBV20-1,TGCAGTGCTAGAGCTCAGGGGATGGATGGCTACACCTTC,CSARAQGMDGYTF
TRBJ2-7,-,TRBD1,TRBV3-1,TGTGCCAGCAGCCGCGACAGGGGTCCTCTCTCCTACGAGCAGTACTTC,CASSRDRGPLSYEQYF
TRBJ2-1,-,TRBD2,TRBV29-1,TGCAGCGTTGAAGATAGGACTAGCGGGGGATCTTACAATGAGCAGTTCTTC,CSVEDRTSGGSYNEQFF
TRBJ1-1,-,-,TRBV7-6,TGTGCCAGCAACTCACGCCCTGGTCCGGGCACTGAAGCTTTCTTT,CASNSRPGPGTEAFF
TRBJ2-5,once,-,TRBV7-2,TGTGCCAGCAGCTGGGGGGGTAGACAGGGACAAGAGACCCAGTACTTC,CASSWGGRQGQETQYF